Below are 25 T cell receptor beta chains sequenced from a single sample in a study of blood T cells in healthy people across ages. The authors ran a second PCR of about 6 to 11 cycles using a sample-barcoded 5' primer and a J-beta primer mix. One entry per CDR3 protein results from TCRdb running MiXCR on the 5' RACE reads. Among 850,000 to 1,100,000 distinct CDR3 sequences, 35% to 40% were seen once, and the ten largest hold approximately 14%. Sequenced input: blood. The receptors stem from a man aged 18-30 years in good health.

The genes are TRBV5-4 and TRBJ2-3, with 11 bases fitting TRBD2. Germline V CDR1 and CDR2: SGHNT, YYREEE (reference sequence). J gave up 2 bases and V 4 bases, and 6 bases lay outside the gene matches. There are 16 residues in the CDR3. For the CDR3, the DNA is TGTGCCAGCAGCCTCCTGACTAGCGGGGACACAGATACGCAGTATTTT. This translates into CASSLLTSGDTDTQYF.

The chain is built from TRBV27 and TRBJ2-1; 7 bases match TRBD1. Looked up from germline, CDR1 is MNHEY and CDR2 is SMNVEV (reference sequence). The length of the CDR3 is 16 residues. The J segment lost 0 bases and the V segment lost 4 bases, leaving 6 bases of the junction unmatched. This CDR3 reads CASSSLTGSSYNEQFF. CDR3 in DNA: TGTGCCAGCAGTTCCCTGACAGGGTCCTCCTACAATGAGCAGTTCTTC.

The J gene is TRBJ1-1, the V gene TRBV12-3 or TRBV12-4; 10 positions agree with TRBD1. The length of the CDR3 is 14 residues. The V and J ends lost 7 bases and 5 bases, in that order; junction bases with no gene match: 7. CDR3 sequence: CASNTLDRGTEAFF. The CDR3 nucleotides are TGTGCCAGCAATACTTTGGACAGGGGGACTGAAGCTTTCTTT.

This sequence joins TRBV7-2 and TRBJ2-1, with D possibly matching TRBD2 (7 bases). Trimming shortened V by 1 base and J by 4 bases, and 17 bases separated the two germline ends. CDR1 and CDR2 (germline): SGHTA, FQGNSA. The CDR3 has 17 amino acids. In DNA, the CDR3 is TGTGCCAGCAGCTTAGGGTCGGCGGGGGCCAGGTACAATGAGCAGTTCTTC. Translated, it gives CASSLGSAGARYNEQFF.

The gene calls are TRBV20-1 and TRBJ2-1; 11 nucleotides match TRBD1. The J call may be in error: the DNA end matches TRBJ2-7 better. The V gene's germline CDR1 is DFQATT and CDR2 SNEGSKA (reference sequence). The CDR3 consists of 16 residues. The CDR3 loop is CSARDGGTGGGNEQYF. CDR3 coding DNA: TGCAGTGCTAGAGATGGGGGGACAGGGGGAGGCAATGAGCAGTACTTC.

V is TRBV6-5 and J is TRBJ2-1; D possibly uses TRBD1 or TRBD2 (5 bases each). Per germline, CDR1 MNHEY and CDR2 SVGAGI. The CDR3 covers 15 residues. Trimming stripped 2 bases from V and 8 bases from J, with 16 bases between. The CDR3 DNA sequence: TGTGCCAGCAGTTACGTAGGGACCCGGGGTCATGAGCAGTTCTTC. Its translation: CASSYVGTRGHEQFF.

This clonotype turned up a few times. The rearrangement uses TRBV9 and TRBJ2-3; 15 bases are shared with TRBD2. The CDR3 loop spans 16 amino acids. Unmatched junction bases numbered 6, after V lost 4 bases and J lost 6 bases. CDR1 SGDLS and CDR2 YYNGEE come from the germline V gene. In DNA, the CDR3 is TGTGCCAGCAGCCGCATCGGACTAGCGGGGGGGGATACGCAGTATTTT. It specifies CASSRIGLAGGDTQYF.

This clonotype was observed many times. The CDR3 sequence is CAISVRGVSNYGYTF. CDR3 in DNA: TGTGCCATCAGTGTCAGGGGGGTGTCTAACTATGGCTACACCTTC. The chain has TRBV10-3 and TRBJ1-2, with 7 bases fitting TRBD1. Germline values: CDR1 ENHRY, CDR2 SYGVKD. V shed 4 bases, J shed 0 bases, and the junction held 5 bases outside the gene matches. The CDR3 consists of 15 residues.

The chain links TRBV3-1 to TRBJ2-3; tentative D call: TRBD2 (5 bases). CDR3 size: 15 residues. V was trimmed by 1 base and J by 4 bases, leaving 12 bases between them. Germline values: CDR1 LGHDT, CDR2 YNNKEL (reference sequence). The CDR3 bases are TGTGCCAGCAGCCAAGGCCACTCCGGGGCAGATACGCAGTATTTT. It is translated as CASSQGHSGADTQYF.

In its sample, this clonotype was seen a few times. This chain links TRBV7-9 with TRBJ1-2; TRBD1 might be the D (6 bases). Between the trimmed V and J ends, which lost 1 base and 8 bases, there was a span of 14 bases. In germline, CDR1 is SEHNR, CDR2 FQNEAQ (reference sequence). The length of the CDR3 is 14 residues. As DNA, the CDR3 is TGTGCCAGCAGCTTAGTTCAGGGGCCTAGGGGCTACACCTTC. It encodes CASSLVQGPRGYTF.

Concerning this clonotype itself: A much more abundant neighbour one base away suggests this may be a read error. The chain has TRBV4-1 and TRBJ2-3; D ambiguous. Trimming stripped 1 base from V and 2 bases from J, with 10 bases between. This CDR3 comprises 15 residues. Germline V CDR1 and CDR2: MGHRA, YSYEKL. The CDR3 protein is CASSQGEEITDTQYF. In nucleotides, the CDR3 is TGCGCCAGCAGCCAAGGTGAGGAGATCACAGATACGCAGTATTTT.

On this clonotype: A read error is possible here, since a much larger clone lies one base away. The rearrangement joins TRBV9 to TRBJ2-3, with D perhaps matching TRBD1 (6 bases). This CDR3 comprises 16 residues. Per germline, CDR1 SGDLS and CDR2 YYNGEE. Trimming stripped 3 bases from V and 3 bases from J, with 17 bases between. In DNA, the CDR3 is TGTGCCAGCAGCGCCCGTACGGGACAACCTACAGATACGCAGTATTTT. This translates into CASSARTGQPTDTQYF.

This clonotype was observed a few times. The V gene is TRBV10-3, the J gene TRBJ2-3; maybe TRBD1 (5 bases). Trimming took 3 bases from V and 0 from J, leaving 7 bases between them. The CDR3 length is 14 residues. The germline gives CDR1 ENHRY, CDR2 SYGVKD. CDR3 nucleotides: TGTGCCATCAGTGACAGGGATAGCACAGATACGCAGTATTTT. Translation: CAISDRDSTDTQYF.

This clonotype turned up a few times. The rearrangement uses TRBV4-2 and TRBJ1-6, with 7 bases identical to TRBD1. Germline CDR1 is LGHNA and CDR2 is YNFKEQ. This CDR3 comprises 14 residues. J gave up 12 bases and V 2 bases, and 7 bases lay outside the gene matches. In nucleotides, the CDR3 is TGTGCCAGCAGCCAACCGGGACAGTGGGTACCCCTCCACTTT. Its protein is CASSQPGQWVPLHF.

This chain links TRBV12-3 or TRBV12-4 with TRBJ1-4, with a tentative D call TRBD1 (5 bases). The CDR3 covers 15 residues. Trimming took 7 bases from V and 0 from J, leaving 12 bases between them. CDR3 amino acids: CASTPGGATNEKLFF. CDR3 sequence (DNA): TGTGCCAGCACCCCGGGGGGGGCAACTAATGAAAAACTGTTTTTT.

The rearrangement uses TRBV2 and TRBJ2-3; D tentatively reads TRBD1 or TRBD2 (5 bases each). CDR1 SNHLY and CDR2 FYNNEI come from the germline V gene. Trimming pared 6 bases from V and 2 bases from J, leaving 12 bases between. CDR3 length: 14 residues. The DNA of the CDR3 is TGTGCCAGCAGGGGACGGATAATCACAGATACGCAGTATTTT. Its translation: CASRGRIITDTQYF.

This clonotype occurred a few times. The chain joins TRBV5-1 to TRBJ2-1, with a possible D match to TRBD1 (6 bases). This CDR3 has 16 residues. Per germline, CDR1 SGHRS and CDR2 YFSETQ. With 4 bases removed from V and 0 bases from J, the gap between germline ends came to 14 bases. CDR3 region: CASSGRTESSYNEQFF. DNA of the CDR3: TGCGCCAGCAGCGGAAGGACAGAGAGCTCCTACAATGAGCAGTTCTTC.

The genes are TRBV27 and TRBJ1-4, with D uncertain. V was clipped by 5 bases and J by 7 bases, with 11 bases between them. CDR1 is MNHEY and CDR2 is SMNVEV in the germline V gene (reference sequence). CDR3 length equals 13 residues. In DNA, the CDR3 is TGTGCCAGCAGTGTCCCGGGCGGTGAAAAACTGTTTTTT. It translates to CASSVPGGEKLFF.

V gene TRBV7-2 combines with J gene TRBJ2-1, with a tentative D call TRBD1 (5 bases). V dropped 4 bases and J dropped 2 bases, with 12 bases sitting between them. Germline loops: CDR1 SGHTA, CDR2 FQGNSA. This CDR3 contains 15 residues. The CDR3 reads CASSSGFGTYNEQFF. Here the CDR3 DNA reads TGTGCCAGCAGCTCAGGGTTTGGGACCTACAATGAGCAGTTCTTC.

This clonotype was seen only a few times. The chain carries TRBV5-5 and TRBJ2-7, with TRBD2 as a possible D gene (6 bases). The germline V gene encodes CDR1 SGHKS and CDR2 YYEKEE (reference sequence). With 1 base removed from V and 2 bases from J, the gap between germline ends came to 13 bases. The CDR3 has 15 residues. The CDR3 protein is CASSLSGEWAYEQYF. CDR3 DNA: TGTGCCAGCAGCTTGTCGGGGGAGTGGGCCTACGAGCAGTACTTC. Drawing the rest from reference TRBV5-5 and TRBJ2-7, the complete variable domain is DAGVTQSPTHLIKTRGQQVTLRCSPISGHKSVSWYQQVLGQGPQFIFQYYEKEERGRGNFPDRFSARQFPNYSSELNVNALLLGDSALYLCASSLSGEWAYEQYFGPGTRLTVT.

V gene TRBV7-8 combines with J gene TRBJ2-3; 8 bases agree with TRBD2. Germline CDR1 SGHVS, CDR2 FQNEAQ. The CDR3 spans 16 residues. With 3 bases clipped from V and 0 bases from J, the junction kept 5 bases outside the gene matches. The CDR3 sequence is CASSFSGASSTDTQYF. Here the CDR3 DNA reads TGTGCCAGCAGCTTTAGCGGGGCCTCTAGCACAGATACGCAGTATTTT.

CDR3 sequence: CASSKPPGLESDTQYF. DNA for the CDR3: TGTGCCAGCAGCAAACCTCCGGGACTAGAATCAGATACGCAGTATTTT. The chain links TRBV7-2 to TRBJ2-3, with TRBD2 matching over 8 bases. The J segment lost 4 bases and the V segment lost 5 bases, leaving 11 bases of the junction unmatched. The CDR3 is made up of 16 amino acids. Germline loops: CDR1 SGHTA, CDR2 FQGNSA.

This chain joins TRBV20-1 and TRBJ1-5, with unresolved D. Germline CDR1 DFQATT, CDR2 SNEGSKA (reference sequence). The CDR3 is 15 amino acids. V shed 7 bases and J shed 1 base, with 17 bases lying between them. The CDR3 nucleotides are TGCAGTGGGATCCAGTCTCGGAACAGCAATCAGCCCCAGCATTTT. This codes for CSGIQSRNSNQPQHF.

This clonotype was detected a few times. The V gene is TRBV7-9, the J gene TRBJ2-5; possibly TRBD2 for D (6 bases). The CDR3 covers 15 residues. V shed 1 base and J shed 11 bases, with 20 bases lying between them. CDR1 is SEHNR and CDR2 is FQNEAQ in the germline V gene (reference sequence). The CDR3 reads CASSLVAGPLEEQYF. The CDR3 DNA is TGTGCCAGCAGCTTAGTGGCGGGGCCCCTTGAGGAGCAGTACTTC.

CDR3 DNA sequence: TGTGCCAGCAGCCACAGGACAGAGACAGAGACCCAGTACTTC. It translates to CASSHRTETETQYF. This chain links TRBV7-2 with TRBJ2-5; D possibly corresponds to TRBD1 (6 bases). The germline gives CDR1 SGHTA, CDR2 FQGNSA. The CDR3 is made up of 14 amino acids. Trimming pared 5 bases from V and 4 bases from J, leaving 14 bases between.